The next 9 T cell receptor beta chains were all read from a single sample in a study of identical twins' blood T cells. In TCRdb, the 5' RACE reads were re-called with MiXCR into one record per CDR3 protein. Among 350,000 to 450,000 distinct CDR3 sequences, 28% were seen once, and the ten largest hold roughly 6.1%. Sequencing was carried out using PBMCs. All receptors derive from a woman aged 18-49 years in good health.

This clonotype was picked up many times. CDR3 loop: CSVEAGVNEQYF. The DNA of the CDR3 is TGCAGCGTTGAAGCGGGAGTAAACGAGCAGTACTTC. V usage is TRBV29-1 and J usage is TRBJ2-7, with a tentative D call TRBD2 (6 bases). Germline CDR1 is SQVTM and CDR2 is ANQGSEA. CDR3 length equals 12 residues. Trimming took off 1 base at V and 5 bases at J, with 9 bases between the two ends.

In its sample, this clonotype was seen a few times. V and J are TRBV4-1 and TRBJ1-2; TRBD1 matches at 9 bases. The CDR3 extends over 16 amino acids. The V gene's germline CDR1 is MGHRA and CDR2 YSYEKL. The ends lost 2 bases at V and 4 bases at J; junction bases unmatched: 8. The CDR3 spells CASSQNGQGPVYGYTF. DNA of the CDR3: TGCGCCAGCAGCCAAAACGGACAGGGGCCAGTCTATGGCTACACCTTC.

Concerning this clonotype: This may be a read error: a much more frequent sequence differs by one nucleotide. The rearrangement uses TRBV20-1 and TRBJ2-1; D gene uncertain. This CDR3 contains 13 residues. The germline V gene encodes CDR1 DFQATT and CDR2 SNEGSKA (reference sequence). The V gene lost 0 bases and the J gene lost 9 bases, with 12 bases spanning the gap. Here the CDR3 reads CSARDSALGEQFF. CDR3 DNA: TGCAGTGCTAGAGATTCGGCCCTTGGTGAGCAGTTCTTC.

Only a few counts were recorded for this clonotype. The chain has TRBV9 and TRBJ2-1; TRBD2 aligns across 12 bases. The CDR3 contains 17 residues. Germline CDR1 is SGDLS and CDR2 is YYNGEE. The J segment lost 5 bases and the V segment lost 0 bases, leaving 6 bases of the junction unmatched. CDR3 DNA sequence: TGTGCCAGCAGCGTAGGCCTTCGACTAGCGGGAGACAATGAGCAGTTCTTC. Translated: CASSVGLRLAGDNEQFF.

This chain uses TRBV4-1 with TRBJ2-1; 8 nucleotides agree with TRBD1. The V gene end was trimmed by 2 bases and the J gene end by 7 bases; junction bases not matched to a gene: 10. This CDR3 is 16 amino acids long. CDR1 MGHRA and CDR2 YSYEKL come from the germline V gene. CDR3 sequence (DNA): TGCGCCAGCAGCCAACCGGACAGGGATTCTCGGAATGAGCAGTTCTTC. Amino acid sequence: CASSQPDRDSRNEQFF.

Ten or more counts support this clonotype. A junction boundary mismatches the germline segment, possibly from a read error. The V and J genes are TRBV5-1 and TRBJ1-1, with no clear D. The germline CDR1 and CDR2 sequences are SGHRS and YFSETQ. The CDR3 is 14 residues long. CDR3 amino acids: CASSLDRMNTEAFF. For the CDR3, the DNA is TGTGCCAGCAGCTTAGATCGCATGAACACTGAAGCTTTCTTT.

The chain employs TRBV12-3 or TRBV12-4 and TRBJ1-2; D remains unclear. Between the trimmed V and J ends, which lost 3 bases and 8 bases, there was a span of 13 bases. The CDR3 extends over 13 amino acids. This chain's CDR3 is CASSFLGLWGYTF. CDR3 nucleotides: TGTGCCAGCAGTTTCTTGGGTTTGTGGGGCTACACCTTC.

This clonotype was counted a few times. The chain links TRBV7-8 to TRBJ2-1; no clear D. CDR1 is SGHVS and CDR2 is FQNEAQ in the germline V gene. This CDR3 region has 14 residues. V lost 2 bases, J lost 5 bases, and 10 bases lay in between. CDR3 sequence: CASSLFSPNNEQFF. Here the CDR3 DNA reads TGTGCCAGCAGCTTATTTTCCCCAAACAATGAGCAGTTCTTC.

A note on this clonotype: A read error may explain this, as a much larger clone is one base away. The chain has TRBV2 and TRBJ1-1, with a tentative D call TRBD1 (5 bases). In germline, CDR1 is SNHLY, CDR2 FYNNEI. The CDR3 covers 13 residues. V lost 7 bases to trimming and J lost 4 bases, with 13 bases between them. The CDR3 coding sequence is TGTGCCAGCATGGGACCGCGGAGCACTGAAGCTTTCTTT. This gives the protein CASMGPRSTEAFF.